These 21 T cell receptor beta chains originate from one sample sequenced in a study of control samples from healthy donors and cancer patients. Only in-frame clones appear in the TCRdb table, and some are missing; sequencing was by immunoSEQ multiplex PCR. The data hold about 120,000 clones, with 80% to 90% observed a single time. Input material: blood. The receptor source for this set is a man between 50 and 59 years old in good health.

This clone showed up just once. The chain has TRBV5-1 and TRBJ2-3; 12 bases match TRBD1. Trimming took 4 bases from V and 4 from J; bases not matched to a gene: 7. CDR1 and CDR2 (germline): SGHRS, YFSETQ. The CDR3 runs 16 residues. Here the CDR3 reads CASSRTGQGAADTQYF. The CDR3 DNA sequence: TGCGCCAGCAGCCGAACGGGACAGGGGGCAGCAGATACGCAGTATTTT.

The chain is built from TRBV7-8 and TRBJ1-1; D is uncertain. The CDR3 covers 14 residues. CDR1 is SGHVS and CDR2 is FQNEAQ in the germline V gene. Trimming cost V 4 bases and J 3 bases, with 12 bases left between them. The CDR3, as DNA: TGTGCCAGCAGCTCCGCCCATGGGGACACTGAAGCTTTCTTT. Translation gives CASSSAHGDTEAFF.

In its sample, this clone was seen once. The chain is built from TRBV5-1 and TRBJ1-1; tentative D call: TRBD1 (5 bases). The CDR3 contains 14 residues. V lost 2 bases, J lost 4 bases, and 12 bases lay in between. CDR1 and CDR2 (germline): SGHRS, YFSETQ. The CDR3 coding sequence is TGCGCCAGCAGCTTATTTCAGGGTAGCACTGAAGCTTTCTTT. Amino acid sequence: CASSLFQGSTEAFF.

The chain combines TRBV5-8 with TRBJ1-2, with 9 bases matching TRBD1. In germline, CDR1 is SGHTS, CDR2 YDEGEE. The length of the CDR3 is 16 residues. V was pared by 0 bases and J by 8 bases, with 11 bases of the junction left unmatched. The CDR3 DNA is TGTGCCAGCAGCTTGGGAGTTCGGACAGGGGTGAGGGGCTACACCTTC. Translated: CASSLGVRTGVRGYTF.

J is TRBJ2-2 and V is TRBV5-4; either TRBD1 or TRBD2 may supply D (5 bases each). CDR1 SGHNT and CDR2 YYREEE come from the germline V gene (reference sequence). The CDR3 is 14 amino acids. The V and J ends lost 4 bases and 2 bases respectively, with 9 bases between them. DNA for the CDR3: TGTGCCAGCAGCCCCCGGGACAACACCGGGGAGCTGTTTTTT. It translates to CASSPRDNTGELFF.

CDR3 coding DNA: TGTGCCAGCAGAGTTTCCGACAGCAGAGATGAAGCTTTCTTT. The encoded protein is CASRVSDSRDEAFF. The chain recombines TRBV5-5 with TRBJ1-1, with TRBD1 as a possible D gene (5 bases). The CDR3 extends over 14 amino acids. Trimming cost V 5 bases and J 7 bases, with 18 bases left between them. CDR1 and CDR2 from the germline V gene are SGHKS and YYEKEE (reference sequence).

This chain joins TRBV5-1 and TRBJ1-1, with 8 positions matching TRBD1. V dropped 4 bases and J dropped 3; count of bases not matched to a gene: 5. This CDR3 region has 14 residues. The germline gives CDR1 SGHRS, CDR2 YFSETQ. The CDR3 coding sequence is TGCGCCAGCAGCCTACAGGGGGTCTACACTGAAGCTTTCTTT. This codes for CASSLQGVYTEAFF.

The chain is built from TRBV27 and TRBJ1-1; D ambiguous. This CDR3 region has 13 residues. Trimming removed 3 bases from V and 5 bases from J, with 10 bases in between. CDR1 MNHEY and CDR2 SMNVEV come from the germline V gene (reference sequence). CDR3 in amino acids: CASSLVDRTEAFF. The CDR3 DNA is TGTGCCAGCAGTTTGGTGGACCGAACTGAAGCTTTCTTT.

The chain joins TRBV15 to TRBJ1-1; unclear D gene. Germline assignment: CDR1 LNHNV and CDR2 YYDKDF (reference sequence). The CDR3 length is 12 residues. The V and J ends lost 2 bases and 7 bases respectively, with 8 bases between them. CDR3 amino acids: CATSRLDNEAFF. The CDR3 coding sequence is TGTGCCACCAGCAGACTTGATAATGAAGCTTTCTTT. Full variable domain (missing parts from reference TRBV15 and TRBJ1-1): DAMVIQNPRYQVTQFGKPVTLSCSQTLNHNVMYWYQQKSSQAPKLLFHYYDKDFNNEADTPDNFQSRRPNTSFCFLDIRSPGLGDTAMYLCATSRLDNEAFFGQGTRLTVV.

The chain recombines TRBV19 with TRBJ1-5; D unclear. The CDR3 extends over 15 amino acids. Germline CDR1 reads LNHDA; CDR2 reads SQIVND (reference sequence). V dropped 5 bases and J dropped 0 bases, with 11 bases sitting between them. The CDR3 sequence is CASSSQSYSNQPQHF. The CDR3 bases are TGTGCCAGTAGTTCTCAGAGTTATAGCAATCAGCCCCAGCATTTT.

The chain carries TRBV7-2 and TRBJ2-2; TRBD2 matches 8 bases. V was pared by 5 bases and J by 7 bases, with 12 bases of the junction left unmatched. This CDR3 has 16 residues. The germline gives CDR1 SGHTA, CDR2 FQGNSA. CDR3 loop: CASSLERGIRGGELFF. As DNA, the CDR3 is TGTGCCAGCAGCCTGGAGCGGGGGATTCGGGGCGGGGAGCTGTTTTTT.

The J gene is TRBJ2-5, the V gene TRBV24-1; TRBD1 might be the D (6 bases). This CDR3 region has 15 residues. Trimming took off 5 bases at V and 5 bases at J, with 17 bases between the two ends. Germline V gene data show CDR1 as KGHDR and CDR2 as SFDVKD. The CDR3 DNA is TGTGCCACCAGTGGCACCCGGGACACAGGGGAGACCCAGTACTTC. Protein sequence: CATSGTRDTGETQYF.

The chain has TRBV7-9 and TRBJ1-4; the match to TRBD1 covers 7 bases. The J segment lost 6 bases and the V segment lost 3 bases, leaving 7 bases of the junction unmatched. Germline values: CDR1 SEHNR, CDR2 FQNEAQ (reference sequence). This CDR3 comprises 15 residues. The CDR3 sequence: CASSFNRGGDEKLFF. The CDR3 DNA sequence: TGTGCCAGCAGCTTCAACAGGGGTGGGGATGAAAAACTGTTTTTT.

The chain combines TRBV19 with TRBJ2-2, with no clear D. V was cut by 0 bases and J by 7 bases, with 12 bases left in between. Germline V gives CDR1 LNHDA, CDR2 SQIVND (reference sequence). CDR3 length: 15 residues. CDR3 loop: CASSIDLLQNGELFF. CDR3 bases: TGTGCCAGTAGTATAGATCTCCTTCAGAACGGGGAGCTGTTTTTT.

This chain connects TRBV24-1 to TRBJ1-2; a weak D match, TRBD1 (5 bases). CDR1 and CDR2 (germline): KGHDR, SFDVKD. There are 14 residues in the CDR3. The V and J ends lost 5 bases and 3 bases respectively, with 12 bases between them. CDR3 in DNA: TGTGCCACCAGTGGGGACCCTCCCCACTATGGCTACACCTTC. Amino acids: CATSGDPPHYGYTF.

V usage is TRBV4-1 and J usage is TRBJ1-4; D possibly corresponds to TRBD1 (5 bases). The V gene's germline CDR1 is MGHRA and CDR2 YSYEKL. The V gene lost 0 bases and the J gene lost 7 bases, with 12 bases spanning the gap. There are 15 residues in the CDR3. CDR3 nucleotides: TGCGCCAGCAGCCAAGATAGACAGTCGAGTGAAAAACTGTTTTTT. Protein: CASSQDRQSSEKLFF.

The genes are TRBV9 and TRBJ1-1; D call uncertain. This CDR3 is built from 15 residues. With 4 bases removed from V and 1 base from J, the gap between germline ends came to 14 bases. The germline CDR1 and CDR2 sequences are SGDLS and YYNGEE. CDR3 coding DNA: TGTGCCAGCAGCCCACCAAGGCACCCGAACACTGAAGCTTTCTTT. Protein product: CASSPPRHPNTEAFF.

The rearrangement uses TRBV9 and TRBJ2-5; D gene unclear. V was cut by 2 bases and J by 1 base, with 15 bases left in between. The germline gives CDR1 SGDLS, CDR2 YYNGEE. CDR3 size: 16 residues. The CDR3 bases are TGTGCCAGCAGCGTGGGTTTCGGACGGTTCCAAGAGACCCAGTACTTC. Protein sequence: CASSVGFGRFQETQYF.

The chain links TRBV30 to TRBJ1-4; no reliable D call. Germline assignment: CDR1 GTSNPN and CDR2 SVGIG (reference sequence). V was shortened by 4 bases and J by 11 bases, with 11 bases between the two germline ends. The CDR3 extends over 11 amino acids. The chain's CDR3 is CAWNFLGKLFF. CDR3 DNA: TGTGCCTGGAATTTCTTAGGGAAACTGTTTTTT. Variable domain in full (rest from reference TRBV30 and TRBJ1-4): SQTIHQWPATLVQPVGSPLSLECTVEGTSNPNLYWYRQAAGRGLQLLFYSVGIGQISSEVPQNLSASRPQDRQFILSSKKLLLSDSGFYLCAWNFLGKLFFGSGTQLSVL.

This clone has only one observation. This chain uses TRBV19 with TRBJ1-5; D call uncertain. CDR3 length equals 17 residues. Between the trimmed V and J ends, which lost 5 bases and 0 bases, there was a span of 17 bases. CDR1 and CDR2 (germline): LNHDA, SQIVND (reference sequence). The CDR3 nucleotides read TGTGCCAGTAGTTTAGGCCGTCCGGAGGATAGCAATCAGCCCCAGCATTTT. Its protein product is CASSLGRPEDSNQPQHF.

The genes are TRBV6-2 or TRBV6-3 and TRBJ2-6; 8 positions match TRBD2. The CDR3 consists of 17 residues. The V gene's germline CDR1 is MNHEY and CDR2 SVGEGT. The J segment lost 3 bases and the V segment lost 2 bases, leaving 6 bases of the junction unmatched. The CDR3: CASSYLGLAGGANVLTF. The CDR3 nucleotides read TGTGCCAGCAGTTACCTAGGACTAGCAGGTGGGGCCAACGTCCTGACTTTC.